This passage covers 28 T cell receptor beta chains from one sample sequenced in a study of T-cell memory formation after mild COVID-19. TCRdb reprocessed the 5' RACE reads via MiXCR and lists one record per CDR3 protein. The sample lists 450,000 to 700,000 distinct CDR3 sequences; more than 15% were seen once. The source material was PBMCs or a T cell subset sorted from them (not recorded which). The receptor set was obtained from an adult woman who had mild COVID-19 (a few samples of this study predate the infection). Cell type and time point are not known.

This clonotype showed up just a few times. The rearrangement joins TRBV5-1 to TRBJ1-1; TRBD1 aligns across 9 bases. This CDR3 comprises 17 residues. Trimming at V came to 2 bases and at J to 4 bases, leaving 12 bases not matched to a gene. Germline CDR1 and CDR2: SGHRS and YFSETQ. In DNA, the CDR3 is TGCGCCAGCAGCTTAGCGTATGGAGTGACAGGGGGCACTGAAGCTTTCTTT. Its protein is CASSLAYGVTGGTEAFF.

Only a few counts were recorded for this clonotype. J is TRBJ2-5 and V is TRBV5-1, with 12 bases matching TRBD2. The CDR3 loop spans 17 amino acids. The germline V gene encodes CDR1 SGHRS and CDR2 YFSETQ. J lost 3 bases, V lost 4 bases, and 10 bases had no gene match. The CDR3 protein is CASSPGELAGGKETQYF. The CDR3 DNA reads TGCGCCAGCAGCCCTGGTGAACTAGCGGGAGGTAAAGAGACCCAGTACTTC.

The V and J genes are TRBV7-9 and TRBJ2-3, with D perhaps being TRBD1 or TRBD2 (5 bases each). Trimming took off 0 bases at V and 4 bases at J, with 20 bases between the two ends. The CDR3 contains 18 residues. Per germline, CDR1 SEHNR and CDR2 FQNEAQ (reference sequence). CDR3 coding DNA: TGTGCCAGCAGCTTAGCGGTTGGGAGCAGCAAAGGGGCAGATACGCAGTATTTT. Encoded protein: CASSLAVGSSKGADTQYF.

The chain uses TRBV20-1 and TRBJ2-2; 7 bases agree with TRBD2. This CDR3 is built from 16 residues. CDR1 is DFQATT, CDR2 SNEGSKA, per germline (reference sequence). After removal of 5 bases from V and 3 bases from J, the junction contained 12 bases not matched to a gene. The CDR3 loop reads CSAFQLAFGDTGELFF. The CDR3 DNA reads TGCAGTGCTTTTCAACTAGCGTTCGGGGACACCGGGGAGCTGTTTTTT.

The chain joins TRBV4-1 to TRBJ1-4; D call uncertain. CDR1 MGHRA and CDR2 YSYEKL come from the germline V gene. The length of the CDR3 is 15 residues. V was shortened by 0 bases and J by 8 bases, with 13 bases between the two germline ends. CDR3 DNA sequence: TGCGCCAGCAGCCAAGAAATAGGAGAGGGCGAAAAACTGTTTTTT. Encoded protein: CASSQEIGEGEKLFF.

The CDR3 region has the DNA TGTGCCAGCAGTGCCGTGGGGACATCGAACACTGAAGCTTTCTTT. This sequence encodes CASSAVGTSNTEAFF. This chain joins TRBV12-3 or TRBV12-4 and TRBJ1-1; perhaps TRBD1 as D (6 bases). This CDR3 contains 15 residues. Between the trimmed V and J ends, which lost 5 bases and 1 base, there was a span of 14 bases.

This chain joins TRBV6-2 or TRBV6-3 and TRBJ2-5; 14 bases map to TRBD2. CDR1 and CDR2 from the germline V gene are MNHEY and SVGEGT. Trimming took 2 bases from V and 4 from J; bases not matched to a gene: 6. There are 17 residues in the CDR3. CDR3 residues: CASSYAGLAGDRETQYF. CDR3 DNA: TGTGCCAGCAGTTACGCGGGACTAGCGGGAGACCGAGAGACCCAGTACTTC.

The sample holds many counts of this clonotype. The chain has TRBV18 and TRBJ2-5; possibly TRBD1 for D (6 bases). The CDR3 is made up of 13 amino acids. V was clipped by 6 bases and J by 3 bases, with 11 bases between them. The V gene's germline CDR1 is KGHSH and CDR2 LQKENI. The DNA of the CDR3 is TGTGCCAGCTCCTCGGGACAAAAAGAGACCCAGTACTTC. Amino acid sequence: CASSSGQKETQYF.

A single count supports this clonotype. The CDR3 DNA follows: TGTGCCACCAGCCTGGGACTCGGCCGGGGGGTAGATACGCAGTATTTT. This gives the protein CATSLGLGRGVDTQYF. V usage is TRBV15 and J usage is TRBJ2-3; 7 positions agree with TRBD2. CDR3 length: 16 residues. The V gene end was trimmed by 5 bases and the J gene end by 5 bases; junction bases not matched to a gene: 13. Germline values: CDR1 LNHNV, CDR2 YYDKDF (reference sequence).

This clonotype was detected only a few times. CDR3 protein: CASSNPAGTLYEQYF. DNA for the CDR3: TGTGCCAGCAGTAACCCGGCGGGGACCCTTTACGAGCAGTACTTC. The chain employs TRBV6-2 or TRBV6-3 and TRBJ2-7; D may be TRBD2 (6 bases). The V end was cut by 5 bases, the J end by 4 bases, with 18 bases between. Germline values: CDR1 MNHEY, CDR2 SVGEGT. This CDR3 has 15 amino acids.

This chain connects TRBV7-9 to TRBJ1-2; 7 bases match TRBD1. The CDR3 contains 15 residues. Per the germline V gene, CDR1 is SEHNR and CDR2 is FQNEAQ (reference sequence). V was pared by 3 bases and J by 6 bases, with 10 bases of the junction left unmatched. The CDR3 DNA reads TGTGCCAGCAGCTTTCTTGGGAACAGGGGCGATGGCTACACCTTC. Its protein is CASSFLGNRGDGYTF.

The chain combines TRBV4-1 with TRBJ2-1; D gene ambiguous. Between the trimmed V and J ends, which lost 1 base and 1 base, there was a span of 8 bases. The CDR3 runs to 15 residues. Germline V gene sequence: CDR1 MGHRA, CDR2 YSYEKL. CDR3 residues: CASSQGPGSYNEQFF. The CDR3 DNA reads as TGCGCCAGCAGCCAAGGGCCTGGGTCCTACAATGAGCAGTTCTTC.

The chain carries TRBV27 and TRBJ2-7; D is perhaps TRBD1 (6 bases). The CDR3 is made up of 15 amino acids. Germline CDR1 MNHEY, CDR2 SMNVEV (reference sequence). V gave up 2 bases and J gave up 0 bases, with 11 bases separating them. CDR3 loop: CASSLTRTASYEQYF. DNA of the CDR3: TGTGCCAGCAGTTTAACCCGGACAGCCTCCTACGAGCAGTACTTC.

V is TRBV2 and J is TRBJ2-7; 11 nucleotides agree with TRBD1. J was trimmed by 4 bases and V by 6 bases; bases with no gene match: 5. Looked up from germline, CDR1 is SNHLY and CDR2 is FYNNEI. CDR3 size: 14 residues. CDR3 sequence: CASRWTGGAYEQYF. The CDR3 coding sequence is TGTGCCAGCAGGTGGACAGGGGGCGCGTACGAGCAGTACTTC.

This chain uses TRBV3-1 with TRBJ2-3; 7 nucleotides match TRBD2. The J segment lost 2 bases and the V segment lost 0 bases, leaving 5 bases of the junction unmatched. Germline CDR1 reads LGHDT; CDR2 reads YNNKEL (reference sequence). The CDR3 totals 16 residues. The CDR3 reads CASSQDPSGPTDTQYF. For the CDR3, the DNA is TGTGCCAGCAGCCAAGATCCTAGCGGCCCCACAGATACGCAGTATTTT.

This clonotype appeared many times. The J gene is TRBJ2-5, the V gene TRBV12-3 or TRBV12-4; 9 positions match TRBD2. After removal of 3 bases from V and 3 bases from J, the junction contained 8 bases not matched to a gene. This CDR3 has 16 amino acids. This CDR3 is CASSFLSGRIEETQYF. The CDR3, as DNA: TGTGCCAGCAGTTTTTTGAGCGGGAGGATTGAAGAGACCCAGTACTTC.

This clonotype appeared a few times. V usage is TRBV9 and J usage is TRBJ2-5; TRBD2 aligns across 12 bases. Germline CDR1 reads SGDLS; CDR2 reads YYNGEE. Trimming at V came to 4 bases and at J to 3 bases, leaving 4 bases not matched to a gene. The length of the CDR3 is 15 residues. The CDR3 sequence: CASSLRTSGEETQYF. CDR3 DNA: TGTGCCAGCAGCCTCCGGACTAGCGGGGAAGAGACCCAGTACTTC.

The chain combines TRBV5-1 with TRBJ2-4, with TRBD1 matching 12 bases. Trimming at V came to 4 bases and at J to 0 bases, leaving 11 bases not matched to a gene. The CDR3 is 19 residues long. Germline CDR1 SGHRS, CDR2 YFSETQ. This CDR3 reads CASSPGDRGQPLAKNIQYF. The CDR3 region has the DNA TGCGCCAGCAGCCCCGGGGACAGGGGGCAACCTTTAGCCAAAAACATTCAGTACTTC.

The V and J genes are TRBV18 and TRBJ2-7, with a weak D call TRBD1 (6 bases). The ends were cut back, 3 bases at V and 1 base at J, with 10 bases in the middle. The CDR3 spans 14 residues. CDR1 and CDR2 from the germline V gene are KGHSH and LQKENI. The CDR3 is CASSPKTGSYEQYF. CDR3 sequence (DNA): TGTGCCAGCTCACCCAAGACAGGATCCTACGAGCAGTACTTC.

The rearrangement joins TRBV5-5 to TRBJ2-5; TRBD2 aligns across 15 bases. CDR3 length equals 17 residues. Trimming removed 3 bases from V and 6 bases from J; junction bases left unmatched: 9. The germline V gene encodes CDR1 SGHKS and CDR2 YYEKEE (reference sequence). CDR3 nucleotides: TGTGCCAGCAGCTCTCCGGGACTAGCGGGGGGCGGGCAGACCCAGTACTTC. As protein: CASSSPGLAGGGQTQYF.

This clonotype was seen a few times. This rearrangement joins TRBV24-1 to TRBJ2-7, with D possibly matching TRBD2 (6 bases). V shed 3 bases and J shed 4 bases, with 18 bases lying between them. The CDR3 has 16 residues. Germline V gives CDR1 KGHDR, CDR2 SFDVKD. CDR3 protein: CATSDPNGGARYEQYF. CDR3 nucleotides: TGTGCCACCAGTGATCCGAATGGAGGGGCGCGGTACGAGCAGTACTTC.

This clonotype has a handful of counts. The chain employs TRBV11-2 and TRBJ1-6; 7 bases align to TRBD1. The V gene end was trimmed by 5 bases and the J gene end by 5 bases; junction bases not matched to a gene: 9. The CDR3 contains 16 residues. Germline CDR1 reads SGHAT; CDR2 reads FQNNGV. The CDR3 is CASSPRTGTDNSPLHF. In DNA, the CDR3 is TGTGCCAGCAGCCCCCGAACCGGGACAGATAATTCACCCCTCCACTTT.

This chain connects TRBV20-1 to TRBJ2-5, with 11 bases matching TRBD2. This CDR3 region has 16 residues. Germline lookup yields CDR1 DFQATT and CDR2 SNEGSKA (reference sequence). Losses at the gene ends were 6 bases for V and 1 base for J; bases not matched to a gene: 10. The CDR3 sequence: CSALELAGGLQETQYF. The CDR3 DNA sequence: TGCAGTGCCCTCGAGCTAGCGGGGGGCCTCCAAGAGACCCAGTACTTC.

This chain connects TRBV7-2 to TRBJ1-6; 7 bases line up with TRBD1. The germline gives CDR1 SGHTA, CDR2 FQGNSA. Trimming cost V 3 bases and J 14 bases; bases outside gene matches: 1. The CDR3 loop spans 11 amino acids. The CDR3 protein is CASSLGQSLHF. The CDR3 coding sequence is TGTGCCAGCAGCTTGGGACAGTCCCTCCACTTT. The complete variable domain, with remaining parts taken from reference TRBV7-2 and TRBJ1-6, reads GAGVSQSPSNKVTEKGKDVELRCDPISGHTALYWYRQSLGQGLEFLIYFQGNSAPDKSGLPSDRFSAERTGGSVSTLTIQRTQQEDSAVYLCASSLGQSLHFGNGTRLTVT.

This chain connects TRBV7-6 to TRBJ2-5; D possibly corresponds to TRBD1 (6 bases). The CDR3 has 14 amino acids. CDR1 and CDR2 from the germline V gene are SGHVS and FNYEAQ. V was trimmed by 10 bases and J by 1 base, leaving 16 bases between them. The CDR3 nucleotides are TGTGCCAACCGCCCCCGACAGGTCCAAGAGACCCAGTACTTC. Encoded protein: CANRPRQVQETQYF.

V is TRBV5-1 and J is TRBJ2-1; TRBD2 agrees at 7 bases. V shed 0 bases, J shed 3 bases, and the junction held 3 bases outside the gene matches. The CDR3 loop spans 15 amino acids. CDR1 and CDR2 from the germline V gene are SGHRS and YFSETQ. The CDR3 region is CASSLAGGNYNEQFF. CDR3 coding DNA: TGCGCCAGCAGCTTGGCGGGGGGAAACTACAATGAGCAGTTCTTC.

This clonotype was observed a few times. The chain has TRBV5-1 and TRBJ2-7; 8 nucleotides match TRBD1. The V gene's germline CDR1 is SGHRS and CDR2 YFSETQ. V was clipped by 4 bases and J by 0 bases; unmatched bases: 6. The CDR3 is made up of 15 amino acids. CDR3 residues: CASSADRGRSYEQYF. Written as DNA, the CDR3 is TGCGCCAGCAGCGCCGACAGGGGACGCTCCTACGAGCAGTACTTC.

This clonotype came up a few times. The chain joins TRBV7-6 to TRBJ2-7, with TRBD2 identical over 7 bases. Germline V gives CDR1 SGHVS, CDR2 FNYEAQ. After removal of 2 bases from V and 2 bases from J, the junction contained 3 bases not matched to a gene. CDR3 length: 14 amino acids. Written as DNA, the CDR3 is TGTGCCAGCAGCTTAATGGCGGGGGCCTACGAGCAGTACTTC. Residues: CASSLMAGAYEQYF.